This T cell receptor beta chain came from a study of blood T cell repertoires in COVID-19. At the level of the study: There were acute and convalescent COVID-19 samples, and they came from the United States, Italy and Spain. Nucleic acid was either cDNA or gDNA, and it came from T cells, B-cell-depleted T cells, or PBMCs.

As processed by the authors: Estimated nucleated cell counts came from reference gene primer amplification. TCRdb's table, derived via immunoSEQ multiplex PCR, lists solely in-frame clones and lacks some. V, J and clone size were drawn from that table, and D and trimming were deduced from the DNA. This table has some 180,000 clones, more than 70% appearing once. Deletions cut 9 bases from V and 0 bases from J, with 14 bases between. The CDR3 totals 14 residues. CDR1 is MNHEY and CDR2 is SVGAGI in the germline V gene. Sequences were obtained from peripheral blood. V is TRBV6-5 and J is TRBJ1-2; no reliable D call. The receptor comes from a man aged 35 to 55 with active or convalescent COVID-19. The CDR3 protein is CASYSLPPNYGYTF. The CDR3 DNA sequence: TGTGCCAGTTACTCACTACCACCTAACTATGGCTACACCTTC.